The clone carrying this T cell receptor (beta chain) was seen a few times. Its antigen is not known. This entry is derived from a study of response to subunit inactivated influenza vaccine. MiXCR, applied by TCRdb to the RT-PCR reads, yields one record per CDR3 protein. This table has some 800,000 distinct CDR3 sequences, 21% appearing once. Study-wide points: Every seasonal influenza vaccination brings in few new T cells, the authors suggested.

CDR3 size: 18 residues. Germline CDR1 is DFQATT and CDR2 is SNEGSKA (reference sequence). The V and J ends lost 6 bases and 2 bases, in that order; junction bases with no gene match: 12. Sample: PBMCs from blood, taken about 5 days after vaccination. The receptor was isolated from a man aged 50 or older who received an inactivated influenza vaccine. The rearrangement uses TRBV20-1 and TRBJ2-1; 14 bases fit TRBD2. The chain's CDR3 is CSARPGLAGDRPYNEQFF. CDR3 DNA: TGCAGTGCACGTCCGGGACTAGCGGGGGATCGCCCCTACAATGAGCAGTTCTTC.